This T cell receptor beta chain was obtained from a study of shared clonotypes between healthy human individuals (dated by TCRdb to about 2020). About the full investigation: The cohort included a few men and two women between 18 and 49 years of age. Each donor's leukapheresis produced roughly between roughly 0.94 and 9.5 billion PBMCs. The study deeply sequenced blood TCR repertoires of about five healthy adults to estimate repertoire size and the extent of clonotype sharing between individuals. Libraries were prepared and TCR repertoires were sequenced by different laboratories using diverse techniques, in order to increase sequencing depth and limit assay-specific biases. For each donor, CD4 naive and CD4 memory were each given three plates, CD8 naive was given two plates, and CD8 memory was given one plate. What the work shows at the level of the full study, not this receptor alone: Pairwise subsampling indicated that sequencing depth was expected to affect the degree of clonotype sharing among donors. The genetic and exposure-history diversity represented was limited by the small number of donors. Across four donors, roughly 5.1% of naive CD4, approximately 4% of naive CD8, about 2.3% of memory CD4, and around 0.4% of memory CD8 clonotypes were shared. Higher generation probabilities were observed for clonotypes shared by all four sorted-subset donors than for non-shared clonotypes. Sampling was limited to blood, and TCR repertoires in tissue likely differ from TCR repertoires in blood. Naive subsets generally had larger estimated clonotype richness than memory subsets did. Even with the large sequencing depth, rarefaction of the sorted-subset datasets indicated that sequencing was incomplete.

Using the deep immunoSEQ assay, multiplex PCR amplified TCR CDR3 regions from genomic DNA. Extracted genomic DNA from each cell subset was distributed evenly across all wells of several immunoSEQ 96-well plates, and each plate was treated as a replicate. For sorted subsets, around 200 ng genomic DNA, equal to tens of thousands of T cell genomes, was loaded into each replicate PCR. Purified libraries were measured with a Qubit 3.0 fluorometer, size-checked on a Bioanalyzer 2100, and measured again with the KAPA Library Quantification kit. Every immunoSEQ 96-well plate was sequenced on a separate single-read 150-cycle Illumina NextSeq 550 flow cell. As for how the authors treated the data: Because the immunoSEQ output included only junctional sequences and no quality scores, the filtering could not be the same as the filtering used for full-length reads. To assign V/J genes and CDR3, sequences were annotated against IMGT germline references using PyIR, a Python wrapper for IgBLAST v1.9. Any read was removed if the V/J assignment was weak (E-value above 1e-6), the CDR3 was missing, or the read contained stop codons, out-of-frame junctions, or ambiguous translated residues. V3J clonotypes were defined as sequences sharing an identical inferred V gene, J gene, and CDR3 amino acid sequence. Percentage overlap between repertoires was calculated by dividing the number of shared unique clonotypes by the size of the smaller repertoire. RTK rarefaction, the Chao1 estimator, and Recon v2.1 estimates of unobserved clonotypes were used to assess repertoire richness. OLGA was used to compute generation probabilities for all TCRbeta clonotypes that the gDNA method yielded from a few donors. TCRdb obtained this table from immuneACCESS and retained in-frame rearrangements with V and J assigned. These tables miss some clones; where compared with another copy, unresolved V genes account for less than half of the shortfall, and the remainder is unexplained. For V, J and clone size, that table is used; D and trimming come from the DNA. This sample comprises about 680,000 clones, 92% of them detected only once. The ten largest clones represent about 24% of the sample.

CD8 naive samples were obtained by positive selection for CCR7 among CD45RO-negative cells, yielding a CD45RA+CCR7+ population from which TemRA cells were excluded. Donors were healthy HIV-negative adults with no recently reported acute infections or vaccinations. Every donor was a Caucasian adult residing in Nashville, Tennessee, USA. Blood was collected by leukapheresis, and PBMCs were isolated by Ficoll-Histopaque density gradient centrifugation and then cryopreserved in liquid nitrogen vapor phase. Purity and quantity of every magnetically sorted T cell population were checked by analytical flow cytometry. Each sorted fraction had its genomic DNA isolated and then quantified by UV absorbance on a Nanodrop 2000c. The CDR3 contains 14 residues, cysteine and phenylalanine counted. The DNA shown is the 42-base CDR3, in frame from base 1. V and J are truncated by 1 base and 3 bases respectively, leaving an intervening sequence of 10 bases. The germline V gene specifies SGHVS as CDR1 and FQNEAQ as CDR2.

For this clone: No antigen is known for it. No qualities accompany the bases; no much larger clone lies one base away.

The TCR comes from a man aged 25-40 years in good health. The V gene is TRBV7-8 and the J gene is TRBJ2-7; the D gene cannot be named for sure. Input material: naive CD8+ T cells sorted from blood. The meaning of the sample's cell subset or site label: CD45RA+CCR7+. The nucleotide sequence is TGTGCCAGCAGCTTAGTGAGGCAGGACTACGAGCAGTACTTC. This encodes CASSLVRQDYEQYF.